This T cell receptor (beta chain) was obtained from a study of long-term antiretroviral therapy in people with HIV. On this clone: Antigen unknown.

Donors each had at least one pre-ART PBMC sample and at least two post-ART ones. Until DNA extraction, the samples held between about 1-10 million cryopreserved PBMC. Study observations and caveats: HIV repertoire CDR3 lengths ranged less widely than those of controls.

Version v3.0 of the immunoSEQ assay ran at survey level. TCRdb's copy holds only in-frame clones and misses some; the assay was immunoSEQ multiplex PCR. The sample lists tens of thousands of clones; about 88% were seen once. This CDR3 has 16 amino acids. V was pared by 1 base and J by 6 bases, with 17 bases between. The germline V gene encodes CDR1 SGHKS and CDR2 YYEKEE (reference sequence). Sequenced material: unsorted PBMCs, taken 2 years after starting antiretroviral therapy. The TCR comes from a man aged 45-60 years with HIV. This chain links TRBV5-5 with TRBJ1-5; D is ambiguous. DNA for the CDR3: TGTGCCAGCAGCTTGTACGGATCCGGGGATAGTCAGCCCCAGCATTTT. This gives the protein CASSLYGSGDSQPQHF.